This T cell receptor (beta chain) was recorded in a study of beta chain features in type 1 diabetes (dated by TCRdb to the late 2010s). About the study as a whole: Mean age, gender distribution, total cell number and subset yield did not differ between patients and healthy donors. Across all samples, some 110,000,000 sorted cells were examined, and cell number per subset correlated strongly with RNA yield. Regulatory and stem cell-like memory subsets were isolated from only 8 patients and roughly 8 healthy donors, whereas naive and central memory subsets came from all 28 donors. In the study, TCRB repertoires of sorted circulating CD4+ T cell subsets from recently diagnosed type 1 diabetes patients were compared with those of matched healthy donors. Beyond this particular receptor, the publication reports: Because the HLA sub-analyses included only small numbers of individuals, any influence of HLA type on TCRB rearrangement was left unresolved. Type 1 diabetes patients showed a moderate but significant shortening of TCRB CDR3 length in all four CD4+ subsets. PCR may preferentially amplify shorter templates, but because patient and control samples were amplified and corrected together, any resulting skew would affect both groups equally. The naive, central memory and regulatory TCRB repertoires appeared to resemble one another more closely among patients than among healthy donors. Because cDNA was sequenced instead of genomic DNA, activated cells with high expression could be over-represented, although the groups did not differ in activation or CD3 levels. At VDJ recombination sites, patients with type 1 diabetes made fewer insertions and deleted more nucleotides, a pattern implying thymic rearrangement abnormalities.

From each donor, a single peripheral blood sample of around 120 mL on average was drawn into heparinised tubes. Naive, central memory, regulatory and stem cell-like memory CD4+ T cells were sorted on a BD FACSAria II using a panel including CD45RO, CCR7, CD25, CD127, CD95 and CD27. Every sorted population had a purity above 95%. PBMCs were isolated immediately by Lymphoprep density gradient centrifugation and stained directly without culture. Samples were stained and sorted in pairs, with one healthy donor and one patient per experiment, so that batch effects were minimized. The entire amount of isolated RNA was reverse transcribed using the High Capacity cDNA Reverse Transcription Kit, so the sequenced TCRB transcripts were expressed ones. Deep immunoSEQ sequencing was performed on naive, central memory and regulatory T cell samples, with an average of roughly 3.3 million total reads per sample. Sorted cells were lysed in RLT buffer and RNA was extracted with DNase-treated RNeasy Micro or Mini kits, depending on cell number. Each cell subset was processed separately to prevent cross-contamination, with patient and healthy donor samples processed together. The immunoSEQ multiplex PCR was used to amplify TCRB sequences from cDNA, yielding 87-bp fragments that span the CDR3 region. Amplicons were sequenced on the Illumina HiSeq platform. Concerning the study's data processing: PCR bias was corrected computationally using synthetic template baselines, and reads within Hamming distance 2 were collapsed, with unmergeable singletons discarded. Reads were aligned against IMGT so that V, D and J genes, CDR3 length and insertions or deletions at six rearrangement sites could be assigned. Within each subset, clonotype counts were normalized to the number of sorted cells before true diversity and Gini coefficients were calculated with the tcR R package. The overlap coefficient, calculated on TCRB nucleotide sequences, was used to measure repertoire sharing. Out-of-frame TCRB sequences from naive cells were analyzed as a proxy for the pre-selection repertoire. Imported from immuneACCESS, the table was reduced by TCRdb to in-frame sequences with V and J called. These copies leave out some clones; in studies compared against another copy, an unresolved V gene accounts for under half, and the cause of the remainder is not known. V and J calls and clone size follow that table, whereas D and trimming were derived from the DNA. The sample table records 600,000 to 650,000 clones; 15% to 18% of these occur just once. More than 0.08% of the sample rests with the top ten.

As concerns this clone: Its cognate antigen has yet to be identified. No much larger clone exists at a distance of one base, and base qualities are not known.

The germline V and J ends show losses of 6 bases and 1 base respectively, and no gene match explains 8 bases of the junction. Via the germline V gene, CDR1 is MGHRA and CDR2 YSYEKL. Including the terminal cysteine and phenylalanine, the CDR3 comprises 16 residues. Only the CDR3 region is kept as DNA, spanning 48 bases read in frame from base 1. This TCR was sampled from a man aged 18 to 29 in good health. The receptor chain draws on TRBV4-1 and TRBJ1-1, with 10 bases in between that match TRBD1. Specimen: naive CD4+ T cells from blood. Explained via the paper, the cell subset or site label denotes: true naive CD4+ T cells. The nucleotides are TGCGCCAGCAGGGGACAGGGGTTTCGATCGAACACTGAAGCTTTCTTT. This is translated as CASRGQGFRSNTEAFF.